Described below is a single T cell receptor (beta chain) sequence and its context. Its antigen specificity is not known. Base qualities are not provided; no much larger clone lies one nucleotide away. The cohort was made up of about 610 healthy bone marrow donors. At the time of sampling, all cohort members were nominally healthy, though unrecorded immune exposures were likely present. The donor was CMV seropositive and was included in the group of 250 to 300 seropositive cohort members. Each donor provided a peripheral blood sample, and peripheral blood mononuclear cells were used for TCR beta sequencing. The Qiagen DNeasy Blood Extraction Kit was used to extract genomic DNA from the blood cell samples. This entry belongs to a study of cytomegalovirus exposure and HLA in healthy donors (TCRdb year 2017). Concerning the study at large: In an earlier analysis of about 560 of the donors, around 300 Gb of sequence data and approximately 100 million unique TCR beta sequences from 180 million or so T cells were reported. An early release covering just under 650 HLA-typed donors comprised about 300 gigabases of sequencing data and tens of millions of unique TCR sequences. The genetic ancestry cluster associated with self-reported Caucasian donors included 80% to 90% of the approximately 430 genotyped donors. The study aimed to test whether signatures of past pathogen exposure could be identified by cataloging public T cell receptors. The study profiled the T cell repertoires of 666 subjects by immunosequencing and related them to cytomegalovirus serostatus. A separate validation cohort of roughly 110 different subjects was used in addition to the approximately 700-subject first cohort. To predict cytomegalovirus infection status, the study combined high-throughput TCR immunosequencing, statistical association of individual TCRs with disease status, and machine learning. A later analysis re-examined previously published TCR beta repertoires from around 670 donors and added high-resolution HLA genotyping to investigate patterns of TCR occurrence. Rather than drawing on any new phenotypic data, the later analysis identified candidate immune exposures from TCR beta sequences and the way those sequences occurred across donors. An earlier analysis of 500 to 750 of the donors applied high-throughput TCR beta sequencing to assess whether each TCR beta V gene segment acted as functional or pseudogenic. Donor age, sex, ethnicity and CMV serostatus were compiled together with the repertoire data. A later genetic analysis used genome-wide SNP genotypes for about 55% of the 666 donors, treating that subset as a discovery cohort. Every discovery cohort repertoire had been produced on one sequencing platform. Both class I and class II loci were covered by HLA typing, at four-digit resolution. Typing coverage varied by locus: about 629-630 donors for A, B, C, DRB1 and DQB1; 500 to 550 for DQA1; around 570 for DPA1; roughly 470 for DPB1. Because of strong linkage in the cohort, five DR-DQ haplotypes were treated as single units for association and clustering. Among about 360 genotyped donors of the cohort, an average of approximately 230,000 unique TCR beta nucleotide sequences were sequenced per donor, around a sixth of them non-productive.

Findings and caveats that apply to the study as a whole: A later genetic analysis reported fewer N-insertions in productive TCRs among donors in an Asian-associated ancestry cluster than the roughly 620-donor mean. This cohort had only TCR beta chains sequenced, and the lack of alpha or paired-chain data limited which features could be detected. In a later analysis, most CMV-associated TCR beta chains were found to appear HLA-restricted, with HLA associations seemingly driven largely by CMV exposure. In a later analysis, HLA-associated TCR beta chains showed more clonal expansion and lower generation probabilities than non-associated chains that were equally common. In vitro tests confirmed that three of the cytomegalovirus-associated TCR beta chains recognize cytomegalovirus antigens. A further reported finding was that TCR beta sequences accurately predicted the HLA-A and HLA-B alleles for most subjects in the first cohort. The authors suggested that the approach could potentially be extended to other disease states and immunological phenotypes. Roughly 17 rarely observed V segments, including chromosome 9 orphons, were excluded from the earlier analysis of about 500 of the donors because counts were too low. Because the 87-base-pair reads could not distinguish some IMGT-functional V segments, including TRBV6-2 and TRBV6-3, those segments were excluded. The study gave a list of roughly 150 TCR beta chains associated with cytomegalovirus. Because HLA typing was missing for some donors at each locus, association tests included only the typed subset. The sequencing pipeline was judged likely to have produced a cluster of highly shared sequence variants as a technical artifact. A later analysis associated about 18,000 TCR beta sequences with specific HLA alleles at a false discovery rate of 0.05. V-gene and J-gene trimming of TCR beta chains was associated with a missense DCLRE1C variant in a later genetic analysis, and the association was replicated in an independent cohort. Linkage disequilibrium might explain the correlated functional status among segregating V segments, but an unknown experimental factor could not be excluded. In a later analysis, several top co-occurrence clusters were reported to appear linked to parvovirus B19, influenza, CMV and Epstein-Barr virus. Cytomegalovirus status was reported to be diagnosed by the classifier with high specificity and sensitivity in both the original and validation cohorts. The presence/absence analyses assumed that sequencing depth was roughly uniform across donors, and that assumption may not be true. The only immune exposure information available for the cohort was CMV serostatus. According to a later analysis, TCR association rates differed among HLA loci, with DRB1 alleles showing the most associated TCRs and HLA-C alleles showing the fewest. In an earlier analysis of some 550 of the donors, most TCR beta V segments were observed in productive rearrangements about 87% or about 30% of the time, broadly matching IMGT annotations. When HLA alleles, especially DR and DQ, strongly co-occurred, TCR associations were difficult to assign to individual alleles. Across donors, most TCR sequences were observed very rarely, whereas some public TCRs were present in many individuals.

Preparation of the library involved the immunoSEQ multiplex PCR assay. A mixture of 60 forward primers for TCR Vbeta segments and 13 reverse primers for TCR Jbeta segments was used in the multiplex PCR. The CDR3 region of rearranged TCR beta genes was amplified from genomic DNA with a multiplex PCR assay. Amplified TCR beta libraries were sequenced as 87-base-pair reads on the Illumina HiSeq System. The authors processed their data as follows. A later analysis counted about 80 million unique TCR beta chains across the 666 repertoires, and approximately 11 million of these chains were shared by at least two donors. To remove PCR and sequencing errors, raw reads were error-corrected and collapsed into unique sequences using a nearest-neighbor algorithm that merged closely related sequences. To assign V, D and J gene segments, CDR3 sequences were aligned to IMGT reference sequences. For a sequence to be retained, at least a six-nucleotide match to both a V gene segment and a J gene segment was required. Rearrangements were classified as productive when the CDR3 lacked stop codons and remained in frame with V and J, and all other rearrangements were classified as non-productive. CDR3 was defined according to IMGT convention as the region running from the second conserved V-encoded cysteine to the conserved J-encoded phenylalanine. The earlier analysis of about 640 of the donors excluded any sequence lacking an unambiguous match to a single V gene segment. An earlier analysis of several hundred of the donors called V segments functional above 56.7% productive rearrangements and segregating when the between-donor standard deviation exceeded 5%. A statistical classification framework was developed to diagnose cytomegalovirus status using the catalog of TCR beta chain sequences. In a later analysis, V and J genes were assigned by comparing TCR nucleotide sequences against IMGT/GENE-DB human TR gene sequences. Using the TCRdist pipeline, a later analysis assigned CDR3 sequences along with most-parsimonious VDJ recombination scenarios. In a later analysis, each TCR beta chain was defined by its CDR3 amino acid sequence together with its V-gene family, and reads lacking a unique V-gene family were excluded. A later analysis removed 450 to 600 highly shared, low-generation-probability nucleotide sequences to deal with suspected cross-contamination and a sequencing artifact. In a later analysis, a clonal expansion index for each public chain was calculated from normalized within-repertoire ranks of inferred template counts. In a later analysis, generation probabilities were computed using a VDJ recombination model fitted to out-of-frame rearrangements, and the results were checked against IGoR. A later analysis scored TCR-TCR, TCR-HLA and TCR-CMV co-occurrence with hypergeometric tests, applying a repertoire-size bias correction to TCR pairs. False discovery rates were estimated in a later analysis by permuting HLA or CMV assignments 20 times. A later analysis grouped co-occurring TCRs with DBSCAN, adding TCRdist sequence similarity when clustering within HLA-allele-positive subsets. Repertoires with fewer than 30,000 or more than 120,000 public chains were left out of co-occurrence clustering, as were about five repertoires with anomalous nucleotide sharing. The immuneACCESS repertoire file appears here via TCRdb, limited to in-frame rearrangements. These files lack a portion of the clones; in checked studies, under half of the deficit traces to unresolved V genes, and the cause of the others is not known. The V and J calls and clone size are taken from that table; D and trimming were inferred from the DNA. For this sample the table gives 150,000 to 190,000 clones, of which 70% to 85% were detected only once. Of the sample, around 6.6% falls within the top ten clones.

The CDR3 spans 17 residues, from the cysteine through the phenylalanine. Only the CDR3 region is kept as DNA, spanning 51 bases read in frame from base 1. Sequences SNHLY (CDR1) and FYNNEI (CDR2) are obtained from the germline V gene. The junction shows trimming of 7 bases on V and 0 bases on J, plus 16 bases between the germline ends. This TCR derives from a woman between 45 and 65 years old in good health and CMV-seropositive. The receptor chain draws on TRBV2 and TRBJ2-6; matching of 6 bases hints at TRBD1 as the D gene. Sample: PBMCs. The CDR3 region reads CASKLQGLSSGANVLTF. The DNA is TGTGCCAGCAAATTACAGGGCCTAAGCTCTGGGGCCAACGTCCTGACTTTC.